A selection of T cell receptor beta chains follows, all from one sample in a study of T cells after posttransplantation cyclophosphamide. This table comes from immunoSEQ multiplex PCR, and its TCRdb copy is limited to in-frame clones, with some not included. The table shows some 10,000 clones, with roughly 90% occurring only once. The source was PBMCs, collected after an allogeneic stem cell transplant with a calcineurin inhibitor and methotrexate. These receptors were collected from a male patient in his thirties who received an allogeneic stem cell transplant from an unrelated donor, was CMV-positive, and had no GVHD. Some T cells may possibly be graft donor cells. CDR3s include the opening cysteine and the closing phenylalanine or tryptophan. D genes are given only for firm matches. Clone size, where shown, is once, few, many, or a class for clones that have expanded.

j_gene | v_gene | abundance | d_gene | CDR3aa
TRBJ2-1 | TRBV18 | NA | NA | CASSPPTRENEQFF
TRBJ1-3 | TRBV30 | once | NA | CAWSVRGNTIYF
TRBJ1-2 | TRBV2 | NA | TRBD1 | CASSEGTGTANYGYTF
TRBJ1-4 | TRBV10-2 | NA | NA | CASSVQGGEKLFF
TRBJ2-2 | TRBV5-6 | few | NA | CASSPWLGGRTGELFF
TRBJ2-7 | TRBV4-3 | NA | NA | CASSRTTTGSYEQYF
TRBJ2-3 | TRBV18 | NA | NA | CASSPPSADTQYF
TRBJ1-2 | TRBV4-2 | NA | TRBD1 | CASSQDRDSHGYTF
TRBJ1-1 | TRBV7-2 | NA | TRBD1 | CASSLDRGGTEAFF
TRBJ2-1 | TRBV28 | NA | NA | CASSPLRGSSYNEQFF
TRBJ1-2 | TRBV4-2 | large | NA | CASSQEDSRPANYGYTF
TRBJ1-2 | TRBV7-2 | few | NA | CASSQEQAANYGYTF
TRBJ1-2 | TRBV7-2 | NA | NA | CASSLVLTFYGYTF
TRBJ2-6 | TRBV19 | NA | NA | CASSIRGAIGANVLTF
TRBJ1-6 | TRBV19 | few | TRBD1 | CASSTTGGNSPLHF
TRBJ2-1 | TRBV13 | NA | TRBD2 | CASSLGGLAIYNEQFF
TRBJ2-3 | TRBV4-3 | once | TRBD1 | CASSHSFGGQGFTDTQYF
TRBJ2-3 | TRBV5-1 | NA | TRBD2 | CASSFAYSGGGEDTQYF
TRBJ1-6 | TRBV5-1 | NA | NA | CASSQGQGNSPLHF
TRBJ1-2 | TRBV19 | NA | TRBD1 | CASSRTGEEYYGYTF
TRBJ2-2 | TRBV4-1 | NA | NA | CASSQVGRTGELFF
TRBJ1-1 | TRBV19 | NA | NA | CASSTGQRRSTEAFF
TRBJ1-2 | TRBV5-1 | NA | NA | CASSLDSNYGYTF
TRBJ2-3 | TRBV4-3 | NA | TRBD1 | CASSQDRGQGTDTQYF
TRBJ2-2 | TRBV7-9 | NA | TRBD2 | CASSLAPGTSANTGELFF
TRBJ1-3 | TRBV6-1 | NA | NA | CASSEGGRYRIGNTIYF
TRBJ2-3 | TRBV4-1 | NA | TRBD1 | CASSQQGVDRDTQYF
TRBJ2-5 | TRBV4-3 | NA | NA | CASSRPPHPGLEETQYF
TRBJ1-2 | TRBV5-4 | NA | TRBD1 | CASSFYETGGHGYTF
TRBJ2-1 | TRBV5-4 | NA | NA | CASSAPGFSNEQFF
TRBJ2-7 | TRBV27 | NA | TRBD2 | CASRTLAGVNYEQYF
TRBJ2-7 | TRBV28 | NA | NA | CASSSLEKPPWEQYF
TRBJ1-3 | TRBV9 | NA | NA | CASSVDHSSGNTIYF
TRBJ1-2 | TRBV29-1 | NA | NA | CSVEDRSNSPGYGYTF
TRBJ2-5 | TRBV7-2 | NA | TRBD2 | CASSLRARGGRDVETQYF
TRBJ1-1 | TRBV5-1 | NA | NA | CASSLEGGNTEAFF
TRBJ2-1 | TRBV27 | NA | TRBD1 | CASMTGFNEQFF
TRBJ1-1 | TRBV19 | NA | NA | CASSIGDLNTEAFF
TRBJ1-2 | TRBV11-3 | NA | NA | CASSLDPSNALNYGYTF
TRBJ2-1 | TRBV19 | NA | NA | CASSTGAFYNEQFF
TRBJ1-2 | TRBV11-2 | NA | NA | CASSQEDSRPANYGYTF
TRBJ2-3 | TRBV19 | few | NA | CASSTTRGSPQYF